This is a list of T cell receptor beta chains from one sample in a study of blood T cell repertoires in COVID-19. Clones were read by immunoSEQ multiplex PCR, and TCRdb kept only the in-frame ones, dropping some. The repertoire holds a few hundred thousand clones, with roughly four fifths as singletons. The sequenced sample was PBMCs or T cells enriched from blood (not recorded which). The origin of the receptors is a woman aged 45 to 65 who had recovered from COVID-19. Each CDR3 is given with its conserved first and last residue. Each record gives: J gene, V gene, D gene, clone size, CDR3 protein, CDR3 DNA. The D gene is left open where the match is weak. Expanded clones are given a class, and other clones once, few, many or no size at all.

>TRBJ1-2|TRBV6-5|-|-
CASSLDGLRDYGYTF
TGTGCCAGCAGCTTGGACGGCCTGAGGGACTATGGCTACACCTTC
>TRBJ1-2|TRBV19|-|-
CASSIEARKNNYGYTF
TGTGCCAGTAGTATAGAGGCGAGGAAGAATAACTATGGCTACACCTTC
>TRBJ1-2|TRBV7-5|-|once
CARSGGGYTF
TGTGCCAGAAGCGGCGGTGGCTACACCTTC
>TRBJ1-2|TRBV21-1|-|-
CASRGADGYTF
TGTGCCAGCAGGGGGGCGGATGGCTACACCTTC
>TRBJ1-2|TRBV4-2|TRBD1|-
CASSQRQGLHYGYTF
TGTGCCAGCAGCCAACGACAGGGTTTACACTATGGCTACACCTTC
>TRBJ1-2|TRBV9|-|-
CASSPDNQPFYGYTF
TGTGCCAGCAGCCCCGACAATCAACCTTTCTATGGCTACACCTTC
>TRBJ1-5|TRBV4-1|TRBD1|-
CASSQDLGTGGGQPQHF
TGCGCCAGCAGCCAAGATCTCGGGACAGGGGGTGGTCAGCCCCAGCATTTT
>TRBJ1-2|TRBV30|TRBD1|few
CACPRGTVELGYGYTF
TGTGCCTGCCCCCGGGGGACAGTGGAGTTGGGCTATGGCTACACCTTC
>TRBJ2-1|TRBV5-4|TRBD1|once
CASSSPTGGNNEQFF
TGTGCCAGCAGCTCCCCGACAGGGGGAAACAATGAGCAGTTCTTC
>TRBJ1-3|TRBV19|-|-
CASSIGVRSGNTIYF
TGTGCCAGTAGTATCGGGGTCCGCTCTGGAAACACCATATATTTT
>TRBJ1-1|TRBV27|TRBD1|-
CASRLRGPSLNTEAFF
TGTGCCAGCAGACTCAGGGGGCCAAGCCTGAACACTGAAGCTTTCTTT
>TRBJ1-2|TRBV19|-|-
CATQARSGYTF
TGTGCCACCCAGGCCCGAAGTGGCTACACCTTC
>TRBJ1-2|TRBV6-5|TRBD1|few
CASSRTGADNYGYTF
TGTGCCAGCAGTCGCACAGGGGCCGATAACTATGGCTACACCTTC
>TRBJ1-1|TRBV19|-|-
CASSPALKTGQIEAFF
TGTGCCAGTTCACCCGCCCTAAAGACCGGACAGATTGAAGCTTTCTTT
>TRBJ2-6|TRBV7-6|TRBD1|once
CASSFRTGVSGANVLTF
TGTGCCAGCAGCTTTCGGACAGGAGTCTCTGGGGCCAACGTCCTGACTTTC
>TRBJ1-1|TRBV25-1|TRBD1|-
CASSNNWDRGRQKAFF
TGTGCCAGCAGTAACAATTGGGACAGGGGGCGCCAGAAAGCTTTCTTT
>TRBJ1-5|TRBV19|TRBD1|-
CASTRGGGTGGPSNQPQHF
TGTGCCAGCACGCGTGGGGGAGGGACAGGGGGTCCTAGCAATCAGCCCCAGCATTTT
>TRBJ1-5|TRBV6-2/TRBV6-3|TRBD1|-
CASSYFAGQGVARGNQPQHF
TGTGCCAGCAGTTACTTCGCGGGACAGGGGGTTGCGCGGGGCAATCAGCCCCAGCATTTT
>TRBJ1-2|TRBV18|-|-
CASSPSEGSYGYTF
TGTGCCAGCTCACCCTCCGAGGGTAGCTATGGCTACACCTTC
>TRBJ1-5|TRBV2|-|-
CASSLVLRGNQPQHF
TGTGCCAGCAGCCTGGTCCTGAGGGGCAATCAGCCCCAGCATTTT
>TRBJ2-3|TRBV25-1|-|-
CASRPGLSTDTQYF
TGTGCCAGCAGACCGGGACTTAGCACAGATACGCAGTATTTT
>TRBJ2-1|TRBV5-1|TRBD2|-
CASSLAGGLLPISYNEQFF
TGCGCCAGCAGCTTAGCGGGGGGGCTTCTACCAATCTCCTACAATGAGCAGTTCTTC
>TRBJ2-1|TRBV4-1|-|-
CASSQPLVRSSANEQFF
TGCGCCAGCAGCCAACCCCTCGTTAGGTCTAGCGCGAATGAGCAGTTCTTC
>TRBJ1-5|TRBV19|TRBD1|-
CASRAQGALSNQPQHF
TGTGCCAGTAGAGCGCAGGGGGCCTTAAGCAATCAGCCCCAGCATTTT
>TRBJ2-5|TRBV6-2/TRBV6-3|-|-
CASSYSSDYRGTQYF
TGTGCCAGCAGTTACTCCTCAGACTACCGTGGGACCCAGTACTTC
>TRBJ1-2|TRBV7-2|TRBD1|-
CASSLRRTGGDGYTF
TGTGCCAGCAGCCTCCGGAGGACAGGGGGCGATGGCTACACCTTC
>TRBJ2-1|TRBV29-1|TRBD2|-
CSAGLASYNEQFF
TGCAGCGCGGGACTAGCGAGTTACAATGAGCAGTTCTTC
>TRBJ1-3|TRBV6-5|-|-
CASRSAGASGNTIYF
TGTGCCAGCAGGTCGGCAGGGGCCTCTGGAAACACCATATATTTT
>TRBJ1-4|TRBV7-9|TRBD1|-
CASSLATGPNEKLFF
TGTGCCAGCAGCTTAGCGACAGGGCCAAATGAAAAACTGTTTTTT
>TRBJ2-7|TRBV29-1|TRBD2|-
CSVEDRSSGSRYEQYF
TGCAGCGTTGAAGATAGGTCTAGCGGGAGTAGGTACGAGCAGTACTTC
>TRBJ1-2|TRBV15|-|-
CATSTGVGGYTF
TGTGCCACCAGCACAGGGGTCGGTGGCTACACCTTC
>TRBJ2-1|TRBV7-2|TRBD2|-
CASSRGGIVSYNEQFF
TGTGCCAGCAGCCGGGGGGGTATTGTCTCCTACAATGAGCAGTTCTTC
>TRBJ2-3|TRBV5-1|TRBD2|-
CASSRTSGGPFGTDTQYF
TGCGCCAGCAGCCGGACTAGCGGGGGGCCCTTTGGCACAGATACGCAGTATTTT
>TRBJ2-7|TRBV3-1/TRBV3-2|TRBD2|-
CASATSGTYEQYF
TGTGCCAGTGCGACTAGCGGAACCTACGAGCAGTACTTC
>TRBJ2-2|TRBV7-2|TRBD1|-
CASSWTGGTGELFF
TGTGCCAGCAGCTGGACAGGGGGCACCGGGGAGCTGTTTTTT
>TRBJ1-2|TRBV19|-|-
CASSMGQQYGYTF
TGTGCCAGTAGTATGGGGCAGCAATATGGCTACACCTTC
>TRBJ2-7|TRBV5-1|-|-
CASSPQTGTYEQYF
TGCGCCAGCAGCCCCCAGACAGGTACCTACGAGCAGTACTTC
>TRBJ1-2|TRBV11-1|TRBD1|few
CASSWDRNYGYTF
TGTGCCAGCAGCTGGGACAGGAACTATGGCTACACCTTC
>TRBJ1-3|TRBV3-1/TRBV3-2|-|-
CASSQLTGTGNTIYF
TGTGCCAGCAGCCAATTGACGGGGACTGGAAACACCATATATTTT
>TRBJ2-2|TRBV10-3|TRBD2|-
CATSSTHIAGGKNTGELFF
TGTGCCACGTCTTCAACCCATATAGCGGGGGGGAAGAACACCGGGGAGCTGTTTTTT
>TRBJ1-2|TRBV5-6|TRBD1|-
CASSLGSGTGAGYTF
TGTGCCAGCAGCTTGGGTTCCGGGACAGGGGCCGGCTACACCTTC
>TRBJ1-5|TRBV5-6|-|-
CASSLGRGLNQPQHF
TGTGCCAGCAGCTTGGGCAGGGGTCTCAATCAGCCCCAGCATTTT
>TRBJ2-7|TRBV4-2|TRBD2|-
CASSQGTSGGYEQYF
TGTGCCAGCAGCCAAGGGACTAGCGGGGGGTACGAGCAGTACTTC
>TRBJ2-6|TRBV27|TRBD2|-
CASTQGGTGANVLTF
TGTGCCAGCACCCAGGGAGGGACTGGGGCCAACGTCCTGACTTTC
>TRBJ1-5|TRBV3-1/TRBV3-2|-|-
CASSQLERGRNQPQHF
TGTGCCAGCAGCCAACTCGAGCGGGGGCGCAATCAGCCCCAGCATTTT
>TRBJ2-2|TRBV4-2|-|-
CASSHTAIAETNTGELFF
TGTGCCAGCAGCCACACAGCAATAGCGGAGACGAACACCGGGGAGCTGTTTTTT
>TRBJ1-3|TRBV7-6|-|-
CASSFPYAGNSGNTIYF
TGTGCCAGCAGCTTCCCGTACGCAGGAAACTCTGGAAACACCATATATTTT
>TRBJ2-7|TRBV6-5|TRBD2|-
CASSLTSGSYEQYF
TGTGCCAGCAGTTTGACTAGCGGGAGCTACGAGCAGTACTTC
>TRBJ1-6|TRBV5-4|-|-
CASSLGGSRTDSPLHF
TGTGCCAGCAGCTTGGGAGGCTCCCGAACGGATTCACCCCTCCACTTT
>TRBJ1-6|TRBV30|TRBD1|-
CAWTLRTGFRSPLHF
TGTGCCTGGACCCTCAGGACAGGGTTTCGATCACCCCTCCACTTT
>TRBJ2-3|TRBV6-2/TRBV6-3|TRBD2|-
CASSYSGSGGRRTDTQYF
TGTGCCAGCAGTTACTCCGGGAGTGGCGGGAGGAGAACAGATACGCAGTATTTT